The subject of this entry is one TCR beta chain. Its recognized antigen is unknown. The input lacks base qualities; no much larger clone sits a single base away. Libraries were built with 5' RACE. Instrument used: Illumina HiSeq 2500. A second PCR of roughly 7 to 12 cycles was run with a J-beta primer mix and a sample-barcoded 5' primer. A unique molecular identifier was introduced onto each TCR beta cDNA molecule by a template-switch 5' adaptor carrying 12 random nucleotides. Each sample yielded at least 2.5 million CDR3-containing paired-end reads. All of the RNA was converted into first-strand cDNA using the Mint cDNA synthesis kit, with a TRBC-specific oligonucleotide serving as the primer. All cDNA was treated with uracil-DNA glycosylase and then went through a first 18-cycle PCR with the universal primers M1SS and BC2_uni_R. In the source study's methods: For normalization, 1 million high-quality reads were randomly selected from each sample, with every read carrying a distinct molecular identifier. Reads sharing molecular identifiers were discarded rather than binned into consensus sequences. MiTCR, with a Q25 quality threshold and the strictest error-elimination algorithm, was used for CDR3 identification, clonotype clustering and error correction. A nonparametric unseen species model with Euler transformation was used to estimate a lower bound on total TCR beta diversity. Using fastp at Q25 and MiXCR, TCRdb reprocessed the public reads and kept productive beta chains. Here each entry gathers all rows of one CDR3 protein and keeps the most common genes and DNA. None of the V and J calls come from the authors' own analysis; TCRdb made them. Here the sample has 730,000 or so distinct CDR3 sequences; over 40% occur a single time. The leading ten clones occupy around 30% of the sample.

The data were taken from a study of blood T cells in healthy people across ages (dated by TCRdb to about 2015). For the study in its entirety: In model experiments, template switching captured about one uniquely barcoded TCR beta cDNA molecule for every two T cells. To avoid experimental bias, donors of different ages were spread randomly across the sequencing lanes. Two additional independent replicas of 1 million unique cDNA reads from the same blood draw were analyzed for two donors (one aged 18 to 30 and one aged 80 or older). Four age groups were formed from the donors: young (average 16 years), middle-aged (approximately 39), aged (about 68) and long-lived (82). To track age-related changes in TCR beta repertoire diversity, the study relied on deep sequencing normalized with unique cDNA molecular identifiers. Broad study findings and their caveats: Observed TCR beta diversity per million T cells fell roughly linearly with age, and a significant reduction was already apparent by age around 40. Because donor CMV infection status was unknown, age-related changes in expanded clonotypes were potentially confounded. The percentage of naive T cells measured by flow cytometry correlated strongly with observed TCR beta diversity. Estimates of total diversity based on one million sequenced T cells were regarded as lower bounds and as underestimates. Conclusive comparison of naive and antigen-experienced compartments was prevented by the profiling of bulk unsorted PBMCs. The long-lived group showed more naive CD4+ T cells, fewer expanded clones and increased TCR diversity than the aged group, suggesting age selection.

The CDR1 and CDR2 encoded by the germline V gene are SGDLS and YYNGEE. The CDR3 covers 15 residues, taking in both the cysteine and the phenylalanine. Kept here is only the CDR3 DNA, which spans 45 bases and is read in frame from base 1. The V end loses 0 bases and the J end loses 4 bases, and a stretch of 10 bases separates them. The 35 to 40 donors, aged roughly 6 to 95 years, were systemically healthy Caucasian individuals from Russia. Each donor gave around 9.8 milliliters of peripheral blood, collected into EDTA-treated Vacutainer tubes. PBMCs were isolated by Ficoll-Paque density-gradient centrifugation, with at least 7 million obtained per sample. Trizol reagent was used to extract total RNA from PBMCs, with at least 5 micrograms per sample. For every donor, an aliquot of PBMCs went through flow cytometry to measure the percentages of naive CD45RAhigh/CD27high T cells.

The chain employs TRBV9 and TRBJ1-4; 6 matching bases give a weak D call of TRBD1. Sequenced material: blood. The receptor was derived from a man older than 75 in good health. The CDR3 region: CASSVDGQRNEKLFF. The DNA reads as follows: TGTGCCAGCAGCGTAGATGGACAGCGTAATGAAAAACTGTTTTTT.